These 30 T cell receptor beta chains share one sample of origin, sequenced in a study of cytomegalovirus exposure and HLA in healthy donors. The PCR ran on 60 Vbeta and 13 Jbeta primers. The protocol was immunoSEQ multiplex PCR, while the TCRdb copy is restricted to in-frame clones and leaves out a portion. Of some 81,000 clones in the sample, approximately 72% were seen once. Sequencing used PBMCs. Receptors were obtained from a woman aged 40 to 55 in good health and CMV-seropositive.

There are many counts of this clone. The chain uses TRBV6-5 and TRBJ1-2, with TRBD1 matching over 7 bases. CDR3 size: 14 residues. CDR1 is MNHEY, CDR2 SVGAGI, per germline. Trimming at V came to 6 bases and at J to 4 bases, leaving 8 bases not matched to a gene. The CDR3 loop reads CASSQGTVGYGYTF. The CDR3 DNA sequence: TGTGCCAGCAGCCAGGGGACAGTCGGCTATGGCTACACCTTC.

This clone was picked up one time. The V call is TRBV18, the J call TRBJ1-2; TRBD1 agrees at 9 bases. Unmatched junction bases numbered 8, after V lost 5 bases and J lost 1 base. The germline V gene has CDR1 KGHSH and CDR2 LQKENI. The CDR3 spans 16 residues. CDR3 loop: CASSTIQGARNYGYTF. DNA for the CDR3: TGTGCCAGCTCAACTATACAGGGGGCCCGTAACTATGGCTACACCTTC.

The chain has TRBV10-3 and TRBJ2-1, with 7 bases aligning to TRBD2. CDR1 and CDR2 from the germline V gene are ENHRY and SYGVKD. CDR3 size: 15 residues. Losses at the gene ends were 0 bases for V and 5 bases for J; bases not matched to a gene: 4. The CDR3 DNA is TGTGCCATCAGTGAGTCGGCGCGGGGGAACAATGAGCAGTTCTTC. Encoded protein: CAISESARGNNEQFF.

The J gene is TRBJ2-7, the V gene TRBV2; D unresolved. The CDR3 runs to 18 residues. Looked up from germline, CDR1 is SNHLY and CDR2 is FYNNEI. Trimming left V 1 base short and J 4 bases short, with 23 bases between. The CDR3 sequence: CASSEGRGSFVISYEQYF. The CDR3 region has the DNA TGTGCCAGCAGTGAAGGTAGAGGCTCGTTTGTGATATCGTACGAGCAGTACTTC.

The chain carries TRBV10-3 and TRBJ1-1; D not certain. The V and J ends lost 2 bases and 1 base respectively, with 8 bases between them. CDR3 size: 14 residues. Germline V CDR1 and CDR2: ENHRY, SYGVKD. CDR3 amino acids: CAISEQDTNTEAFF. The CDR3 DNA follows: TGTGCCATCAGTGAGCAGGATACGAACACTGAAGCTTTCTTT.

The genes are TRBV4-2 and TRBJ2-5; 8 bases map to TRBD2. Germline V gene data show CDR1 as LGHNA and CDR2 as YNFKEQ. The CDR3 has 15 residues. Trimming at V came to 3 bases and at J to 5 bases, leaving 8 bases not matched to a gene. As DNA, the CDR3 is TGTGCCAGCAGCCAGTCGACCTCTAGCGGGGAGACCCAGTACTTC. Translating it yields CASSQSTSSGETQYF.

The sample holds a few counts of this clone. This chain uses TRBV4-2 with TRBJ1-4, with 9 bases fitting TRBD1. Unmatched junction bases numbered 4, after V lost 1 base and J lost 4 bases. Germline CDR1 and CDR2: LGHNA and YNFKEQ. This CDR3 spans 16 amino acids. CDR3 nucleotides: TGTGCCAGCAGCCAAGTCAGGGGACAGGGTAATGAAAAACTGTTTTTT. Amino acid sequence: CASSQVRGQGNEKLFF.

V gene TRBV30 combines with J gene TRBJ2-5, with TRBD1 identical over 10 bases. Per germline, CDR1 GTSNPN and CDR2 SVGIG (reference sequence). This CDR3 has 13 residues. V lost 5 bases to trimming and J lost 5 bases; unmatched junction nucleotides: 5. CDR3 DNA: TGTGCCTGGGGGACAGGGGCAGGTGAGACCCAGTACTTC. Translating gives CAWGTGAGETQYF.

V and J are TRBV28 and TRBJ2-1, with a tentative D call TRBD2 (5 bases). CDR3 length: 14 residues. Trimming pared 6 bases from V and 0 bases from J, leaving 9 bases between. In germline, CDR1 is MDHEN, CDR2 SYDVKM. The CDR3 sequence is CASRWTVSYNEQFF. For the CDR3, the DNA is TGTGCCAGCAGGTGGACTGTCTCCTACAATGAGCAGTTCTTC.

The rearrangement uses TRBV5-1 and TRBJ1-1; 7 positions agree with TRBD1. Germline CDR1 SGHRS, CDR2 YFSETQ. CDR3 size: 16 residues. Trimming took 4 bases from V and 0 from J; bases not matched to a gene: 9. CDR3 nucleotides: TGCGCCAGCAGCGCGAACCCGGGACAGCTGAACACTGAAGCTTTCTTT. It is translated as CASSANPGQLNTEAFF.

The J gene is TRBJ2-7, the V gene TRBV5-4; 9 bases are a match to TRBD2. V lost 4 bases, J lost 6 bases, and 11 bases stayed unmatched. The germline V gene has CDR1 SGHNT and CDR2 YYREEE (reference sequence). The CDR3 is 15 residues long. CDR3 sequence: CASSPGRGGNFEQYF. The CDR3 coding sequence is TGTGCCAGCAGCCCAGGGCGGGGGGGCAATTTCGAGCAGTACTTC. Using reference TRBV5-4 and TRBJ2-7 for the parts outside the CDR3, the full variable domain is ETGVTQSPTHLIKTRGQQVTLRCSSQSGHNTVSWYQQALGQGPQFIFQYYREEENGRGNFPPRFSGLQFPNYSSELNVNALELDDSALYLCASSPGRGGNFEQYFGPGTRLTVT.

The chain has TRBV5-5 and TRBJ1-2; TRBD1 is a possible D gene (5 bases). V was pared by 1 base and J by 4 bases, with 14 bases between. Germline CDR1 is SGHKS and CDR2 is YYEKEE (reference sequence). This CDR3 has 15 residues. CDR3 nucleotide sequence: TGTGCCAGCAGCTTGCCCCCAGGGTTCGGCTATGGCTACACCTTC. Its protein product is CASSLPPGFGYGYTF.

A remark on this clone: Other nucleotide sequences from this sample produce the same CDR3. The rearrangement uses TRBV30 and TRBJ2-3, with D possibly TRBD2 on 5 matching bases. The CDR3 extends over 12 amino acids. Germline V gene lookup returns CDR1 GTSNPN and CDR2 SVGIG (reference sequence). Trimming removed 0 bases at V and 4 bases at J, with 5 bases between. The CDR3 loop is CAWSVGADTQYF. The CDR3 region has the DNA TGTGCCTGGAGTGTCGGGGCAGATACGCAGTATTTT.

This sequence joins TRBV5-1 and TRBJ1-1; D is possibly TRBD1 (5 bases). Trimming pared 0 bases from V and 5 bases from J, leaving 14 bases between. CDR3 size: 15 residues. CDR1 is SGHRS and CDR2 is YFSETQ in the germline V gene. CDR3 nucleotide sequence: TGCGCCAGCAGCTTGGGTGGCAGGGTGTTGACTGAAGCTTTCTTT. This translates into CASSLGGRVLTEAFF. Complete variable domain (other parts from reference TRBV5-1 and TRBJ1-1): KAGVTQTPRYLIKTRGQQVTLSCSPISGHRSVSWYQQTPGQGLQFLFEYFSETQRNKGNFPGRFSGRQFSNSRSEMNVSTLELGDSALYLCASSLGGRVLTEAFFGQGTRLTVV.

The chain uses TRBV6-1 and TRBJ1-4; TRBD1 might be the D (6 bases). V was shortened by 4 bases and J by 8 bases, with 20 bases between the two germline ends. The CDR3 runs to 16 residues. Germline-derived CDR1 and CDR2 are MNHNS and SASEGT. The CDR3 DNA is TGTGCCAGCAGTGGGAGACAGGCGGGAGTGACAGAAAAACTGTTTTTT. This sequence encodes CASSGRQAGVTEKLFF.

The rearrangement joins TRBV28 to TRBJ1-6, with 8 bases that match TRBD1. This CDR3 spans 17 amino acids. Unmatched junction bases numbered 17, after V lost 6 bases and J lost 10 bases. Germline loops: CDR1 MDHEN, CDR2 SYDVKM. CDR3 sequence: CASRLWTGTGGESPLHF. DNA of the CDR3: TGTGCCAGCAGACTTTGGACCGGGACAGGAGGGGAGTCACCCCTCCACTTT.

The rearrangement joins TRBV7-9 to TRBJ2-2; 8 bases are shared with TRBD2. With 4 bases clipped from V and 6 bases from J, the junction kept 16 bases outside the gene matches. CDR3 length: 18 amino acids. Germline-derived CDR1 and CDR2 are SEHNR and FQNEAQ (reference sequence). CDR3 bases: TGTGCCAGCAGCTCCAGTGACGGCGCGGGAGGCCCCGCCGGGGAGCTGTTTTTT. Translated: CASSSSDGAGGPAGELFF.

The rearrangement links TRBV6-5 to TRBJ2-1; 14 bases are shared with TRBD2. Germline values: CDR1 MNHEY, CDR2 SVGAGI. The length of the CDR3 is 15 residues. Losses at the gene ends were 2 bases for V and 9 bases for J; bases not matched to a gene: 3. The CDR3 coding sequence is TGTGCCAGCAGTTACGGGACTAGCGGGAGACGTGAGCAGTTCTTC. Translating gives CASSYGTSGRREQFF.

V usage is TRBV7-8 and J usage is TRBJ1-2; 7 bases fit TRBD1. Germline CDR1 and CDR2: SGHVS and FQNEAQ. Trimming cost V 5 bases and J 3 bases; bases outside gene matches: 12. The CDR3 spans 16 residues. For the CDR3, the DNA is TGTGCCAGCAGCCCAGGGGGGCAGGGGACGCACTATGGCTACACCTTC. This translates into CASSPGGQGTHYGYTF. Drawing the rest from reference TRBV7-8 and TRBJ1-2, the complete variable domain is GAGVSQSPRYKVAKRGQDVALRCDPISGHVSLFWYQQALGQGPEFLTYFQNEAQLDKSGLPSDRFFAERPEGSVSTLKIQRTQQEDSAVYLCASSPGGQGTHYGYTFGSGTRLTVV.

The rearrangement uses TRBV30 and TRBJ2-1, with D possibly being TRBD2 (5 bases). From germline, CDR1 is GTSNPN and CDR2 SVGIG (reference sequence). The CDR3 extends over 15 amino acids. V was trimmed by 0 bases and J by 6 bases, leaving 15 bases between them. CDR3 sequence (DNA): TGTGCCTGGAGTGTAATGAGGCTAGCATCCAATGAGCAGTTCTTC. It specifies CAWSVMRLASNEQFF.

DNA of the CDR3: TGTGCCAGTAGTACAACCGGGACAGGGGTCAATGAGCAGTTCTTC. Its translation is CASSTTGTGVNEQFF. The chain has TRBV19 and TRBJ2-1, with 10 positions matching TRBD1. Germline-derived CDR1 and CDR2 are LNHDA and SQIVND (reference sequence). The V and J ends lost 4 bases and 6 bases, in that order; junction bases with no gene match: 6. The CDR3 totals 15 residues.

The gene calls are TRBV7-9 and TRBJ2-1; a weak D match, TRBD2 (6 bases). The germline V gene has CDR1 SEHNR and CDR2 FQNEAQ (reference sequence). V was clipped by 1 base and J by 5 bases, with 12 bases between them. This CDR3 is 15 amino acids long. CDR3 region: CASSLDGSRNNEQFF. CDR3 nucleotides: TGTGCCAGCAGCTTAGACGGGAGTAGGAACAATGAGCAGTTCTTC.

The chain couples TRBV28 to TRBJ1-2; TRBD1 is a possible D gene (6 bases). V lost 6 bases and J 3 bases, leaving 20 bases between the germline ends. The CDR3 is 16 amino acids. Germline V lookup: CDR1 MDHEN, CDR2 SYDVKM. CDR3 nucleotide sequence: TGTGCCAGCAGCTCACCCAGGGCATCAGGGGACTATGGCTACACCTTC. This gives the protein CASSSPRASGDYGYTF.

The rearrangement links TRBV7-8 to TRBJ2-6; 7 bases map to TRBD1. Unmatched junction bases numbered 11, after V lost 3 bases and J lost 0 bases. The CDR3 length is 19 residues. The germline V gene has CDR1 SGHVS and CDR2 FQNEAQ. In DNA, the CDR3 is TGTGCCAGCAGCTTTCCTCCGGGACAGTCATACTCTGGGGCCAACGTCCTGACTTTC. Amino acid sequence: CASSFPPGQSYSGANVLTF.

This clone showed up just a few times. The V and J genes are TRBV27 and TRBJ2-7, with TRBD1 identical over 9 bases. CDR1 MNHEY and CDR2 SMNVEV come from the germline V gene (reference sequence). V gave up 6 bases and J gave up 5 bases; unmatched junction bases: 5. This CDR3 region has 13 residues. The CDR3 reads CASSGTGKDEQYF. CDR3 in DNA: TGTGCCAGCAGCGGGACAGGGAAGGACGAGCAGTACTTC.

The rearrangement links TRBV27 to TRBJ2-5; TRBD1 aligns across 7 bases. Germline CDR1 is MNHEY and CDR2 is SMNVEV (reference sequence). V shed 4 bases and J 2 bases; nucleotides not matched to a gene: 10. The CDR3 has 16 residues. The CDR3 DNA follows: TGTGCCAGCAGTTATCAGGATCGGGACAGACAAGAGACCCAGTACTTC. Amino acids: CASSYQDRDRQETQYF.

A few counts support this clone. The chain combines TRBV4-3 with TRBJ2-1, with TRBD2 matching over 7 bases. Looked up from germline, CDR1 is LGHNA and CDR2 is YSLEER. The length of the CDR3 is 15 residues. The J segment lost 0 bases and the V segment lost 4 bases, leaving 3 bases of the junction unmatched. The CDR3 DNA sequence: TGCGCCAGCAGCCCAGCGGGGTACTCCTACAATGAGCAGTTCTTC. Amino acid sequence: CASSPAGYSYNEQFF.

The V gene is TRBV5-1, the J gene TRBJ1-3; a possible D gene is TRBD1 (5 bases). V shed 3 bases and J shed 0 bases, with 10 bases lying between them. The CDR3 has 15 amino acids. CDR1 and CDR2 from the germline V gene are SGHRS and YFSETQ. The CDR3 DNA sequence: TGCGCCAGCAGCTCGGTAGGGGCCTCTGGAAACACCATATATTTT. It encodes CASSSVGASGNTIYF.

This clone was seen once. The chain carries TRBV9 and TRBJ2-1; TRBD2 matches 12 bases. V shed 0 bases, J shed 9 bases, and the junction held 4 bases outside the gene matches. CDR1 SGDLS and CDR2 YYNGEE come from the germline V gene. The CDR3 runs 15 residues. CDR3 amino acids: CASSVGLAGAGEQFF. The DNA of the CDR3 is TGTGCCAGCAGCGTAGGACTAGCGGGAGCCGGTGAGCAGTTCTTC.

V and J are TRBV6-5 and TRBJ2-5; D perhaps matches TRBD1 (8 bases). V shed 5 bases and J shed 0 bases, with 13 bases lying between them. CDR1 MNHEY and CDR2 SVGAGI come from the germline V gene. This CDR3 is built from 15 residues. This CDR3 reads CASSKQGGYQETQYF. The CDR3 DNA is TGTGCCAGCAGTAAACAGGGGGGGTACCAAGAGACCCAGTACTTC.